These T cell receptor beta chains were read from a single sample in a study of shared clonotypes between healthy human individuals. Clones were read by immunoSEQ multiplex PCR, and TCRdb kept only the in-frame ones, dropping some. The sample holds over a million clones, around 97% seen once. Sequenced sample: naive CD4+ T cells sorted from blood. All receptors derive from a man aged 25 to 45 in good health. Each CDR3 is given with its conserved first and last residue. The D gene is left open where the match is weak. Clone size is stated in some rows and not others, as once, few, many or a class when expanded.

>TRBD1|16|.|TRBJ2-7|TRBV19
CASSIRAGTGAYEQYF
TGTGCCAGTAGTATTCGGGCGGGGACAGGGGCCTACGAGCAGTACTTC
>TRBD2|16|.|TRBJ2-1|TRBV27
CASSVGLAGVGNEQFF
TGTGCCAGCAGTGTCGGACTAGCGGGAGTCGGCAATGAGCAGTTCTTC
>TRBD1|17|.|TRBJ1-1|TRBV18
CASSPIRQGTGNTEAFF
TGTGCCAGCTCACCTATAAGACAGGGGACCGGGAACACTGAAGCTTTCTTT
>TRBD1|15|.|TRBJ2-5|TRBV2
CASSGGTGYEETQYF
TGTGCCAGCAGTGGTGGGACAGGGTACGAAGAGACCCAGTACTTC
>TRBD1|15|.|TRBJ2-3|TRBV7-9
CASNKQGAGADTQYF
TGTGCCAGCAACAAACAGGGGGCTGGTGCAGATACGCAGTATTTT
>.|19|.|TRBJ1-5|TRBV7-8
CASSLQTGRSWLGNQPQHF
TGTGCCAGCAGCTTACAGACGGGACGGTCCTGGTTGGGCAATCAGCCCCAGCATTTT
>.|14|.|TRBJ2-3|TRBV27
CASSQTGSTDTQYF
TGTGCCAGCAGCCAAACGGGTAGCACAGATACGCAGTATTTT
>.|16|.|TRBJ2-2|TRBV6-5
CASSYLQGYYTGELFF
TGTGCCAGCAGTTACCTGCAGGGATACTACACCGGGGAGCTGTTTTTT
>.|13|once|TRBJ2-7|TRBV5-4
CASSSQGYYEQYF
TGTGCCAGCAGCTCACAGGGATACTACGAGCAGTACTTC
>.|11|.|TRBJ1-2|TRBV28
CASSYNYGYTF
TGTGCCAGCTCGTACAATTATGGCTACACCTTC
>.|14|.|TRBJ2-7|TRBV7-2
CASSLYRESYEQYF
TGTGCCAGCAGCTTATACAGGGAGTCCTACGAGCAGTACTTC
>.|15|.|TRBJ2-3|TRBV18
CASSPTGVRTDTQYF
TGTGCCAGCTCACCTACAGGAGTACGCACAGATACGCAGTATTTT
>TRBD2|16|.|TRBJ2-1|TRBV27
CASSGNRGLAGNEQFF
TGTGCCAGCAGTGGGAACAGGGGACTAGCGGGCAATGAGCAGTTCTTC
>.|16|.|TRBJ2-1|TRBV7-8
CASSTASDRSYNEQFF
TGTGCCAGCAGCACGGCTAGCGACCGCTCCTACAATGAGCAGTTCTTC
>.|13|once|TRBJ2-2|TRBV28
CASSLPQAGELFF
TGTGCCAGCAGTTTGCCCCAAGCCGGGGAGCTGTTTTTT
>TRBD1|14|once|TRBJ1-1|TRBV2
CASRAIGTGDGAFF
TGTGCCAGCAGAGCGATCGGGACAGGGGATGGAGCTTTCTTT
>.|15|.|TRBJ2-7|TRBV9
CASSVRGTPTYEQYF
TGTGCCAGCAGCGTACGCGGGACGCCCACCTACGAGCAGTACTTC
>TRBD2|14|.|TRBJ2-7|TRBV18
CASSNPGLADEQYF
TGTGCCAGCTCAAACCCGGGACTAGCAGACGAGCAGTACTTC
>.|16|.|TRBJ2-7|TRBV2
CASSSRPPGLSYEQYF
TGTGCCAGCAGCTCGAGGCCTCCAGGTTTAAGCTACGAGCAGTACTTC
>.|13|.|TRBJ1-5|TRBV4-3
CASSQDWNQPQHF
TGCGCCAGCAGCCAAGACTGGAATCAGCCCCAGCATTTT
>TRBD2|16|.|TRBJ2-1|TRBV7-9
CASSRRAGEEQNEQFF
TGTGCCAGCAGCCGACGGGCGGGAGAGGAACAGAATGAGCAGTTCTTC
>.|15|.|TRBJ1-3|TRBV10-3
CAISPGLHSGNTIYF
TGTGCCATCAGTCCAGGACTGCACTCTGGAAACACCATATATTTT
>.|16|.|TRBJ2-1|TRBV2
CASSESISRMYNEQFF
TGTGCCAGCAGTGAATCGATCTCGCGAATGTACAATGAGCAGTTCTTC
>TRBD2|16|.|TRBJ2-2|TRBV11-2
CASSHGLAGYGGELFF
TGTGCCAGCAGCCACGGGCTAGCGGGTTATGGCGGGGAGCTGTTTTTT
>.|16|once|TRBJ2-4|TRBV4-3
CASSQGPLRGRDIQYF
TGCGCCAGCAGCCAAGGCCCCCTCAGGGGCAGGGACATTCAGTACTTC